Sequencing of this TCR beta chain was carried out in a study of T cell responses to AZD1222 COVID-19 vaccine. Assay: immunoSEQ multiplex PCR; the TCRdb copy retains only in-frame clones and omits some. The sample has nearly 90,000 clones, around 90% seen once. The study's findings and limits: No day 14 peak samples; only post-peak repertoires were characterized.

Remarks on this clone: Its cognate antigen is unknown.

The CDR3 covers 14 residues. The V end was cut by 2 bases, the J end by 2 bases, with 9 bases between. Germline CDR1 SGHTA, CDR2 FQGTGA. The sample consisted of peripheral blood, taken on day 0 of AZD1222 vaccination. The source is an adult in good health. The V gene is TRBV7-3, the J gene TRBJ2-5; a weak D match, TRBD1 (5 bases). The DNA for the CDR3 is TGTGCCAGCAGCTTAGGGGCAAATCAAGAGACCCAGTACTTC. Encoded protein: CASSLGANQETQYF. The full variable domain, in which reference TRBV7-3 and TRBJ2-5 provide the parts outside the CDR3, is GAGVSQTPSNKVTEKGKYVELRCDPISGHTALYWYRQSLGQGPEFLIYFQGTGAADDSGLPNDRFFAVRPEGSVSTLKIQRTERGDSAVYLCASSLGANQETQYFGPGTRLLVL.